The T cell receptor beta chain under discussion was sequenced for a study of T cell responses to AZD1222 COVID-19 vaccine. Study-wide background: Pooled in the analysis were second doses at about 4 or about 12 weeks.

Regarding the study as a whole: Females outnumbered males among donors, who were mostly white British; clonal diversity was possibly underestimated. The study found Spike-specific TCR breadth and depth rose after two AZD1222 doses.

Note on this clone: The antigen remains unidentified.

CDR1 ENHRY and CDR2 SYGVKD come from the germline V gene. The CDR3 length is 18 residues. Trimming removed 0 bases from V and 4 bases from J; junction bases left unmatched: 9. Assay used: immunoSEQ multiplex PCR; TCRdb lists only in-frame clones, some missing. The sample records 130,000 to 150,000 clones, roughly 91% being singletons. This chain uses TRBV10-3 with TRBJ1-5; 10 bases line up with TRBD1. This specimen was peripheral blood, taken on day 0 of AZD1222 vaccination. The sequence was obtained from an adult in good health. Written as DNA, the CDR3 is TGTGCCATCAGTGAGTCGCTACAGGAGGGACAGGGGAATCAGCCCCAGCATTTT. Its translation: CAISESLQEGQGNQPQHF.